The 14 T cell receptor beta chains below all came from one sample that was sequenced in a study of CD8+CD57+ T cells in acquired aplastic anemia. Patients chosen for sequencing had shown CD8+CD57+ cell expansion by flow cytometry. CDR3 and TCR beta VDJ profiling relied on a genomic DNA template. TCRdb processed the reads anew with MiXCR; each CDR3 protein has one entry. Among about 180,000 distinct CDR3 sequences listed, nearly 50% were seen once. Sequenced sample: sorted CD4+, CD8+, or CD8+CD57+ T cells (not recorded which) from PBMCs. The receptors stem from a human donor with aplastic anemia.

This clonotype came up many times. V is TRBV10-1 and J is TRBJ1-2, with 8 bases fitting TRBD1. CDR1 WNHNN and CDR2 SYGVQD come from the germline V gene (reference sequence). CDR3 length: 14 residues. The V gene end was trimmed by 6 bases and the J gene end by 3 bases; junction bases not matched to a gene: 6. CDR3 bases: TGCGCCAGCAGAAGGACAGGGCTATACTATGGCTACACCTTC. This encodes CASRRTGLYYGYTF.

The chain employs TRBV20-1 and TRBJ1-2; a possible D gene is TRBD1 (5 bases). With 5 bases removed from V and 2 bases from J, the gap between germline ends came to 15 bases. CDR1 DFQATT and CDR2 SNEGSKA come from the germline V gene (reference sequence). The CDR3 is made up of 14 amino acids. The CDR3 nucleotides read TGCAGTGCTCCGGCGGGGGTAATCAACTATGGCTACACCTTC. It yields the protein CSAPAGVINYGYTF.

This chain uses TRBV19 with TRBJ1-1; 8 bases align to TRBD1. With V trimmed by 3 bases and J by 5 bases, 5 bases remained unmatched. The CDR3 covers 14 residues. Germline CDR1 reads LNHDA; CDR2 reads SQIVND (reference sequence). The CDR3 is CASSISGGRTEAFF. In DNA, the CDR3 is TGTGCCAGTAGTATCTCAGGGGGCCGGACTGAAGCTTTCTTT.

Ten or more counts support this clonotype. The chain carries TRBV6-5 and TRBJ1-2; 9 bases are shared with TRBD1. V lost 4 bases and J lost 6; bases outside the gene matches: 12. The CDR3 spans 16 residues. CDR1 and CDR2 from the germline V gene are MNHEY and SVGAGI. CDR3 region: CASSSSSGTGLHGYTF. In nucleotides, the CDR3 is TGTGCCAGCAGTTCCTCCTCCGGGACAGGGTTGCATGGCTACACCTTC.

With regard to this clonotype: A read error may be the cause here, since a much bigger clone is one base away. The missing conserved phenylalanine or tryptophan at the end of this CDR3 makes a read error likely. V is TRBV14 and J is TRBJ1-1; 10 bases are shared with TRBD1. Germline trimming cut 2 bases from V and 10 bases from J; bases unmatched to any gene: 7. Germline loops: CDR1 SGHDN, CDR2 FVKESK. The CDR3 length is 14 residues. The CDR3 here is CASSQQGGQGRAFS. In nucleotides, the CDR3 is TGTGCCAGCAGCCAACAGGGGGGACAGGGGAGAGCTTTCTCT.

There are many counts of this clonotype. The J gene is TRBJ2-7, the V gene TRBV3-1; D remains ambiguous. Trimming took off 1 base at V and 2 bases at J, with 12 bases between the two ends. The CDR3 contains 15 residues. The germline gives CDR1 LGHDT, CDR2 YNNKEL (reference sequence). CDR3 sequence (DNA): TGTGCCAGCAGCCAAGGGTCCTTGGCGGCCTACGAGCAGTACTTC. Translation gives CASSQGSLAAYEQYF.

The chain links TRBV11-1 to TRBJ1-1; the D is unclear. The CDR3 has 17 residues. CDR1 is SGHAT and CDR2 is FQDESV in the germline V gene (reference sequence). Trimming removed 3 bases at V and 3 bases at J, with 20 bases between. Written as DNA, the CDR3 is TGTGCCAGCAGCTTTAGCTTTCGACGGACGACGGACACTGAAGCTTTCTTT. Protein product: CASSFSFRRTTDTEAFF.

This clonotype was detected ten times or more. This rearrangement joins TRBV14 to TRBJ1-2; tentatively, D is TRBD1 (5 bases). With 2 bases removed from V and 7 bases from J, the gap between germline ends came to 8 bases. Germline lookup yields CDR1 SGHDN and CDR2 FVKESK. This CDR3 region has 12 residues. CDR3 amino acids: CASSQTGFGYTF. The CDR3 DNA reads TGTGCCAGCAGCCAAACAGGATTTGGCTACACCTTC.

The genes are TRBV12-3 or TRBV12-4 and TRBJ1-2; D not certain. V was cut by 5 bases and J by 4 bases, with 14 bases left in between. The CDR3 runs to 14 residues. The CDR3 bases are TGTGCCAGCAGTCTCTCAGTAATCCCCTATGGCTACACCTTC. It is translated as CASSLSVIPYGYTF.

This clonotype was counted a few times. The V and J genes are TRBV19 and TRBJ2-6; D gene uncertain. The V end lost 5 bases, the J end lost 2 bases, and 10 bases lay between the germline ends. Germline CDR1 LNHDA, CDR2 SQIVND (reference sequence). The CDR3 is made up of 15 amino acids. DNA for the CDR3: TGTGCCAGTAGTTCACAGTCTACTGGGGCCAACGTCCTGACTTTC. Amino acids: CASSSQSTGANVLTF.

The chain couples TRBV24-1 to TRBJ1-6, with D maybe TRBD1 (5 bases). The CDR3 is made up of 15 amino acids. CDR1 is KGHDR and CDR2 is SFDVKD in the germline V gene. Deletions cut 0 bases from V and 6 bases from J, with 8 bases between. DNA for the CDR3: TGTGCCACCAGTGATTTGAAACAGGTTAATTCACCCCTCCACTTT. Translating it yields CATSDLKQVNSPLHF.

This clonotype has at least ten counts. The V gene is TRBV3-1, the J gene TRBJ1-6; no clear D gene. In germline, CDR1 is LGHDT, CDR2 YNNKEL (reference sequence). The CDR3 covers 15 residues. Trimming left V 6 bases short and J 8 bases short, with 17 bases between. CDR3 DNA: TGTGCCAGCAGTCCTGACTCCCTCGATCATTCACCCCTCCACTTT. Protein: CASSPDSLDHSPLHF.

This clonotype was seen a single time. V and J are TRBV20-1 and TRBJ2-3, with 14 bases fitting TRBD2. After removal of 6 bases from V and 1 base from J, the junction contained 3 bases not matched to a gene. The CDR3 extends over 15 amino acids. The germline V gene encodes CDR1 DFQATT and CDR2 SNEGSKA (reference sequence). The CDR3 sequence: CSATTSGGGTDTQYF. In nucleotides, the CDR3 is TGCAGTGCAACGACTAGCGGGGGGGGCACAGATACGCAGTATTTT.

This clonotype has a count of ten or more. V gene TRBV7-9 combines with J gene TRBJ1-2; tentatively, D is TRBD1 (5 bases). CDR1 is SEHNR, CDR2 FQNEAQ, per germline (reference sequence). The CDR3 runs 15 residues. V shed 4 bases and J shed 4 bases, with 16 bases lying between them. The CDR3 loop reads CASSSGPVGGYGYTF. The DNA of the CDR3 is TGTGCCAGCAGCTCGGGACCGGTTGGGGGCTATGGCTACACCTTC.